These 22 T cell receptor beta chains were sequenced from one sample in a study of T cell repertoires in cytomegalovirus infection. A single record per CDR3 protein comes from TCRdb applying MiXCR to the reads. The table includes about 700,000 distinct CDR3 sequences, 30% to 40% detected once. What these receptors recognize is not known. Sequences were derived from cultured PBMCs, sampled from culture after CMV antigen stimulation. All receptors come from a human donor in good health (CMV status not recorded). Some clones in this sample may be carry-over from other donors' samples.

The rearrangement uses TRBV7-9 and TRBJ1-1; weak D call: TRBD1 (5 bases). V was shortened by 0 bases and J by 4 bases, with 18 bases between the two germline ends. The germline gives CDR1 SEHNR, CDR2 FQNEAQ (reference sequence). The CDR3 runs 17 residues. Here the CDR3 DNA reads TGTGCCAGCAGCTTAGCGCTAAGTGTTACTAGGGGCACTGAAGCTTTCTTT. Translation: CASSLALSVTRGTEAFF.

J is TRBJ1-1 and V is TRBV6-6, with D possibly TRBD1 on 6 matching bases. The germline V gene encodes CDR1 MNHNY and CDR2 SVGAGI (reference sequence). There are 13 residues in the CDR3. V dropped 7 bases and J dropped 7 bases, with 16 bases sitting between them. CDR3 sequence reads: CASTQGFGGEAFF. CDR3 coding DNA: TGTGCCAGCACCCAGGGGTTCGGCGGTGAAGCTTTCTTT.

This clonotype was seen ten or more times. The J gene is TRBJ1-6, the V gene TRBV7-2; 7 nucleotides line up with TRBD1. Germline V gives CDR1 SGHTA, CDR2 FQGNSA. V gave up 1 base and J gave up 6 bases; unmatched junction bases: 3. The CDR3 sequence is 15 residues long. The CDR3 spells CASSLEGQINSPLHF. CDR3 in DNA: TGTGCCAGCAGCTTAGAGGGACAGATTAATTCACCCCTCCACTTT.

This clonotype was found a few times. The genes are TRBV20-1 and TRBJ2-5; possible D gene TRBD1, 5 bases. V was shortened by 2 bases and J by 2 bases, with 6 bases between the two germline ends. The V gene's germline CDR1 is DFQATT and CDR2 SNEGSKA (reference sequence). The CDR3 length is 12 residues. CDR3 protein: CSARRQQETQYF. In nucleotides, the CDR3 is TGCAGTGCTAGAAGACAGCAAGAGACCCAGTACTTC.

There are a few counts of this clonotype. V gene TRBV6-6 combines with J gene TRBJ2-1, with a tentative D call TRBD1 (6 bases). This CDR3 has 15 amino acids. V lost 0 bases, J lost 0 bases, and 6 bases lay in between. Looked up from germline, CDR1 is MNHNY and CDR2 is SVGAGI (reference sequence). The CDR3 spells CASSYSDSSYNEQFF. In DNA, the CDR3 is TGTGCCAGCAGTTACTCGGACAGCTCCTACAATGAGCAGTTCTTC.

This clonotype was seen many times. This CDR3 is CASSRQGNEGDEQFF. The CDR3 bases are TGTGCCAGCAGCAGACAGGGAAATGAGGGCGATGAGCAGTTCTTC. J is TRBJ2-1 and V is TRBV7-8, with 7 nucleotides matching TRBD1. V dropped 5 bases and J dropped 8; count of bases not matched to a gene: 12. This CDR3 has 15 residues. The germline CDR1 and CDR2 sequences are SGHVS and FQNEAQ.

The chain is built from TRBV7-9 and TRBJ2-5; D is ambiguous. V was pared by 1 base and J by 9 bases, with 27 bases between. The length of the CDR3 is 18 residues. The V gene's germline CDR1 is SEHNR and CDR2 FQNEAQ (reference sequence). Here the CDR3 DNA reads TGTGCCAGCAGCTTAGGATGGTCAGGCACGGCCTACCTTCGGGCCCAGTACTTC. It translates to CASSLGWSGTAYLRAQYF.

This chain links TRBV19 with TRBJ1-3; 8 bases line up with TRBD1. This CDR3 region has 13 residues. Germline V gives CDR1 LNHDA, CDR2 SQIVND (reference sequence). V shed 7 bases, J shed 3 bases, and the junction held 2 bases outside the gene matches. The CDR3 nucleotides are TGTGCCAGTAACACAGGGGGTGGAAACACCATATATTTT. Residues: CASNTGGGNTIYF.

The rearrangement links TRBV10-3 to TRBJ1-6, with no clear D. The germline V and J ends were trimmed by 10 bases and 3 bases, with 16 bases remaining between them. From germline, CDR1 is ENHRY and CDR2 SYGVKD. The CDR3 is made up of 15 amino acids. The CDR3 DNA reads TGTGCCACCTTGGCGGATCTGGGCTATAATTCACCCCTCCACTTT. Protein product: CATLADLGYNSPLHF.

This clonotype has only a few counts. The CDR3 here is CASSLRAGAGAGELFF. The CDR3, as DNA: TGTGCCAGCAGCTTACGAGCGGGGGCCGGGGCCGGGGAGCTGTTTTTT. The genes are TRBV11-1 and TRBJ2-2; 8 bases are shared with TRBD2. Germline loops: CDR1 SGHAT, CDR2 FQDESV (reference sequence). The junction had 8 bases not matched to a gene; V was cut back by 2 bases and J by 6 bases. The CDR3 covers 16 residues. Using reference TRBV11-1 and TRBJ2-2 for the parts outside the CDR3, the full variable domain is EAEVAQSPRYKITEKSQAVAFWCDPISGHATLYWYRQILGQGPELLVQFQDESVVDDSQLPKDRFSAERLKGVDSTLKIQPAELGDSAMYLCASSLRAGAGAGELFFGEGSRLTVL.

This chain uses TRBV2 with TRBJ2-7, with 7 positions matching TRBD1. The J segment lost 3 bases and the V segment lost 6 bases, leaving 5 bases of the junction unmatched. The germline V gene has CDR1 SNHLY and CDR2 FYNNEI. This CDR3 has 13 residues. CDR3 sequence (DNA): TGTGCCAGCAGGACGGGACAGAACTACGAGCAGTACTTC. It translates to CASRTGQNYEQYF.

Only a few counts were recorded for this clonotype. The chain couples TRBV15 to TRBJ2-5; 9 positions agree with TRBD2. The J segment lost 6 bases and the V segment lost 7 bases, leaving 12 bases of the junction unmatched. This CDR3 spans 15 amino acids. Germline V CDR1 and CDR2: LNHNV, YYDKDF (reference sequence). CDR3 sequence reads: CATTLYSGRDQTQYF. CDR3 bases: TGTGCCACCACTCTCTATAGCGGGAGAGATCAGACCCAGTACTTC.

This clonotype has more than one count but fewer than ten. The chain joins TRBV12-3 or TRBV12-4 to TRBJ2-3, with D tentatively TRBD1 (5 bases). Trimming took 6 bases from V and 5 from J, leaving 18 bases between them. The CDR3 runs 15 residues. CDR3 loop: CASRSQGQERDTQYF. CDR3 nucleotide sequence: TGTGCCAGCAGATCCCAGGGTCAGGAAAGAGATACGCAGTATTTT.

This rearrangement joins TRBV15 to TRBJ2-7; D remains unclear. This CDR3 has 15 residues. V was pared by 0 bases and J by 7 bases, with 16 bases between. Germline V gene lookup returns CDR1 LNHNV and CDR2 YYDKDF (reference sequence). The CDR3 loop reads CATSRDSSPGVEQYF. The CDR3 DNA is TGTGCCACCAGCAGAGATTCGAGCCCCGGTGTAGAGCAGTACTTC.

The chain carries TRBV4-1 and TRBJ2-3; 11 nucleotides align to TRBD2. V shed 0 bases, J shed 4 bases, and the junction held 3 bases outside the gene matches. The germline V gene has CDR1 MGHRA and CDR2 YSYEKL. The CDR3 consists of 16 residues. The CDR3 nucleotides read TGCGCCAGCAGCCAAGATGAACTAGCGGGAGCAGATACGCAGTATTTT. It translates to CASSQDELAGADTQYF.

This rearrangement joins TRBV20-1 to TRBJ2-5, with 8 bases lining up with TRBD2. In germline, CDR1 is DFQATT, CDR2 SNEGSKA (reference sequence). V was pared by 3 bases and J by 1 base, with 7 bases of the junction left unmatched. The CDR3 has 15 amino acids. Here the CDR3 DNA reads TGCAGTGCTAGTACAGCGGGAGCTAGCCAAGAGACCCAGTACTTC. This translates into CSASTAGASQETQYF.

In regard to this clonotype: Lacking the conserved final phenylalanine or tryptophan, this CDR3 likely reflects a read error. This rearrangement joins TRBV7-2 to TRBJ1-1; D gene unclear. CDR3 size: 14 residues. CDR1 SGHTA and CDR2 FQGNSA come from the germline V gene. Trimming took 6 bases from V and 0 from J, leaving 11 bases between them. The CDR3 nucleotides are TGTGCCAGCAGGAAAGCAGTCATGAACACTGAAGCTTTCTTG. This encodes CASRKAVMNTEAFL.

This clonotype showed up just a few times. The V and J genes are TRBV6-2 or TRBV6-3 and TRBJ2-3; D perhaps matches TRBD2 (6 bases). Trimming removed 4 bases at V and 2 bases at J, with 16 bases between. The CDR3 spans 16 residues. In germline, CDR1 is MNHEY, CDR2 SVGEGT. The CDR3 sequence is CASSSASARDTDTQYF. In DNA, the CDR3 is TGTGCCAGCAGTTCCGCTAGCGCGCGGGACACAGATACGCAGTATTTT.

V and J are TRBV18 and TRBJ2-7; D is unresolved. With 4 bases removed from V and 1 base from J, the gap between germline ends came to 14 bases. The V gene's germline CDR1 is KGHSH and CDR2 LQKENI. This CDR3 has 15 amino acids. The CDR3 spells CASSLYAEPSYEQYF. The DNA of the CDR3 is TGTGCCAGCTCACTCTACGCGGAACCTTCCTACGAGCAGTACTTC.

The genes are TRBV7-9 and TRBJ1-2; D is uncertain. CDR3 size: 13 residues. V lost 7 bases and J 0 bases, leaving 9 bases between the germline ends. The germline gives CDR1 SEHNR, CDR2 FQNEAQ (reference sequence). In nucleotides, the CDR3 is TGTGCCAGCACTTCGGATGCTAACTATGGCTACACCTTC. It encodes CASTSDANYGYTF.

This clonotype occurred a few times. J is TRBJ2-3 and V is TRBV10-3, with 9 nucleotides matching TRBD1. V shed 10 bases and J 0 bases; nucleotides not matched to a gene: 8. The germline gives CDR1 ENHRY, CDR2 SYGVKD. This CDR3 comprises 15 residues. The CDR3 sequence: CATKLDRGSTDTQYF. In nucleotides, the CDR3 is TGTGCCACCAAGTTGGACAGGGGCAGCACAGATACGCAGTATTTT.

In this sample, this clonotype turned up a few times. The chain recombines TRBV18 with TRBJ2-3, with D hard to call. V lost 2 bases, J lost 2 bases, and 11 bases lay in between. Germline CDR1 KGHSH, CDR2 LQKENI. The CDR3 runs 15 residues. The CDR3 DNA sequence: TGTGCCAGCTCACCAAGGGTTCAAGACACAGATACGCAGTATTTT. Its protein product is CASSPRVQDTDTQYF.